This passage covers 16 T cell receptor beta chains from one sample sequenced in a study of sequential checkpoint blockade in melanoma (dated by TCRdb to the late 2010s). What the treatment or condition label conveys for this sample: randomized to nivolumab then ipilimumab (arm A) or the reverse (arm B). The library was built by means of the immunoSEQ multiplex PCR assay. TCRdb mirrors the immuneACCESS table, restricted to in-frame sequences. Some clones are absent from its copies; in checked studies, under half trace to an unresolved V gene, and the reason for the others is unknown. The sample contains over 10,000 clones, around 85% of them found a single time. The ten biggest clones cover about 51% of the sample. The sample was CD8+ T cells sorted from blood (inferred from file names), taken from a patient given nivolumab and ipilimumab in sequence. The source of these receptors is a human donor with melanoma.

The rearrangement uses TRBV5-5 and TRBJ1-6, with 8 positions matching TRBD1. V dropped 4 bases and J dropped 10; count of bases not matched to a gene: 13. The CDR3 length is 16 residues. From germline, CDR1 is SGHKS and CDR2 YYEKEE (reference sequence). The CDR3 region has the DNA TGTGCCAGCAGCACACCGGGACAGGCCCATAGCTCACCCCTCCACTTT. It translates to CASSTPGQAHSSPLHF.

The DNA for the CDR3 is TGCGCCAGCAGCTTGGCCGACAGGGCCGGGGAGCTGTTTTTT. Amino acid sequence: CASSLADRAGELFF. The chain combines TRBV5-1 with TRBJ2-2; the match to TRBD1 covers 7 bases. The CDR3 consists of 14 residues. V dropped 0 bases and J dropped 6; count of bases not matched to a gene: 2. Germline CDR1 and CDR2: SGHRS and YFSETQ.

This rearrangement joins TRBV29-1 to TRBJ1-1; TRBD1 is a possible D gene (6 bases). Trimming stripped 6 bases from V and 0 bases from J, with 11 bases between. The CDR3 runs 13 residues. Germline lookup yields CDR1 SQVTM and CDR2 ANQGSEA. CDR3 coding DNA: TGCAGCGTCTTGGACAGCATGAACACTGAAGCTTTCTTT. It specifies CSVLDSMNTEAFF.

The chain joins TRBV4-3 to TRBJ2-5, with D possibly being TRBD2 (5 bases). CDR1 and CDR2 (germline): LGHNA, YSLEER. Trimming took 0 bases from V and 2 from J, leaving 10 bases between them. The CDR3 runs to 15 residues. The CDR3 coding sequence is TGCGCCAGCAGCCAAGATGGTACGGGGCAAGAGACCCAGTACTTC. It yields the protein CASSQDGTGQETQYF.

The V call is TRBV7-9, the J call TRBJ1-1, with unresolved D. The germline V gene has CDR1 SEHNR and CDR2 FQNEAQ (reference sequence). The CDR3 is made up of 11 amino acids. Trimming took 2 bases from V and 7 from J, leaving 5 bases between them. The CDR3 protein is CASSLRDEAFF. The DNA of the CDR3 is TGTGCCAGCAGCTTACGAGATGAAGCTTTCTTT.

The rearrangement joins TRBV5-4 to TRBJ1-2; a possible D gene is TRBD1 (5 bases). The CDR3 is made up of 17 amino acids. Trimming left V 2 bases short and J 0 bases short, with 17 bases between. Germline values: CDR1 SGHNT, CDR2 YYREEE (reference sequence). The CDR3 loop is CASSLEAGIVSNYGYTF. For the CDR3, the DNA is TGTGCCAGCAGCTTAGAGGCAGGGATCGTCTCTAACTATGGCTACACCTTC.

The chain uses TRBV7-2 and TRBJ2-7, with a tentative D call TRBD2 (6 bases). Looked up from germline, CDR1 is SGHTA and CDR2 is FQGNSA. The CDR3 has 17 amino acids. V was cut by 2 bases and J by 1 base, with 18 bases left in between. The CDR3 sequence is CASSLNGGRAVSYEQYF. The DNA for the CDR3 is TGTGCCAGCAGCTTAAACGGAGGGCGGGCCGTTTCCTACGAGCAGTACTTC.

By its share, this clone is medium-sized. The rearrangement uses TRBV7-9 and TRBJ2-7; no firm D call. This CDR3 region has 13 residues. Germline CDR1 SEHNR, CDR2 FQNEAQ (reference sequence). V was trimmed by 3 bases and J by 2 bases, leaving 8 bases between them. In nucleotides, the CDR3 is TGTGCCAGCAGCTTGAGTGATCCCTACGAGCAGTACTTC. Translating gives CASSLSDPYEQYF.

J is TRBJ2-1 and V is TRBV29-1; TRBD2 matches 9 bases. The V gene's germline CDR1 is SQVTM and CDR2 ANQGSEA. V shed 3 bases, J shed 4 bases, and the junction held 4 bases outside the gene matches. The CDR3 has 14 residues. This chain's CDR3 is CSVDGLAGYNEQFF. Written as DNA, the CDR3 is TGCAGCGTTGATGGCCTAGCGGGGTACAATGAGCAGTTCTTC.

The chain has TRBV19 and TRBJ2-2, with TRBD2 matching 8 bases. The CDR3 has 16 residues. Germline V gives CDR1 LNHDA, CDR2 SQIVND (reference sequence). The trim removed 6 bases at V and 4 bases at J, leaving 10 bases unmatched. CDR3 nucleotides: TGTGCCAGTAGCATATGGGGCGGGGGGCCCACCGGGGAGCTGTTTTTT. It is translated as CASSIWGGGPTGELFF.

The CDR3 sequence is CASTWTGGAGGYTF. CDR3 DNA: TGTGCCAGCACCTGGACAGGGGGCGCAGGTGGCTACACCTTC. The V call is TRBV5-4, the J call TRBJ1-2; TRBD1 agrees at 11 bases. V lost 6 bases and J lost 7; bases outside the gene matches: 8. Germline CDR1 and CDR2: SGHNT and YYREEE (reference sequence). The CDR3 runs 14 residues.

The CDR3 DNA reads as TGCGCCAGCAGCCCGGAGGGTGGACAGGGGGGGAAGACCCAGTACTTC. Translation gives CASSPEGGQGGKTQYF. The rearrangement uses TRBV5-1 and TRBJ2-5; 10 nucleotides agree with TRBD1. Per the germline V gene, CDR1 is SGHRS and CDR2 is YFSETQ. This CDR3 is 16 amino acids long. Trimming cost V 4 bases and J 6 bases; bases outside gene matches: 12.

This clone was observed a few times. The V gene is TRBV15, the J gene TRBJ1-5; D unclear. V was pared by 3 bases and J by 4 bases, with 4 bases between. CDR1 is LNHNV and CDR2 is YYDKDF in the germline V gene (reference sequence). The CDR3 has 12 amino acids. CDR3 loop: CATSSQNQPQHF. The CDR3 DNA follows: TGTGCCACCAGCAGTCAGAATCAGCCCCAGCATTTT. Full variable domain (remainder filled in from reference TRBV15 and TRBJ1-5): DAMVIQNPRYQVTQFGKPVTLSCSQTLNHNVMYWYQQKSSQAPKLLFHYYDKDFNNEADTPDNFQSRRPNTSFCFLDIRSPGLGDTAMYLCATSSQNQPQHFGDGTRLSIL.

The V gene is TRBV5-8, the J gene TRBJ1-6; D is unclear. This CDR3 is built from 11 residues. Trimming removed 4 bases from V and 13 bases from J, with 9 bases in between. CDR1 is SGHTS and CDR2 is YDEGEE in the germline V gene. CDR3 DNA: TGTGCCAGCAGCGCCGGAGGGCCCCTCCACTTT. Amino acids: CASSAGGPLHF.

The chain joins TRBV11-2 to TRBJ1-6; D remains unclear. The CDR3 extends over 17 amino acids. Trimming stripped 4 bases from V and 9 bases from J, with 22 bases between. CDR1 is SGHAT, CDR2 FQNNGV, per germline. CDR3 DNA sequence: TGTGCCAGCAGCTCCTCCCGGGGAGGACTCGTCCCTTCACCCCTCCACTTT. Protein sequence: CASSSSRGGLVPSPLHF. The full variable domain, its missing parts supplied by reference TRBV11-2 and TRBJ1-6, is EAGVAQSPRYKIIEKRQSVAFWCNPISGHATLYWYQQILGQGPKLLIQFQNNGVVDDSQLPKDRFSAERLKGVDSTLKIQPAKLEDSAVYLCASSSSRGGLVPSPLHFGNGTRLTVT.

The chain recombines TRBV7-3 with TRBJ2-1; the D is unclear. The germline V gene has CDR1 SGHTA and CDR2 FQGTGA. The CDR3 has 15 amino acids. Trimming took off 2 bases at V and 0 bases at J, with 8 bases between the two ends. The CDR3: CASSLAASSYNEQFF. In DNA form, the CDR3 reads TGTGCCAGCAGCTTAGCGGCCAGCTCCTACAATGAGCAGTTCTTC.